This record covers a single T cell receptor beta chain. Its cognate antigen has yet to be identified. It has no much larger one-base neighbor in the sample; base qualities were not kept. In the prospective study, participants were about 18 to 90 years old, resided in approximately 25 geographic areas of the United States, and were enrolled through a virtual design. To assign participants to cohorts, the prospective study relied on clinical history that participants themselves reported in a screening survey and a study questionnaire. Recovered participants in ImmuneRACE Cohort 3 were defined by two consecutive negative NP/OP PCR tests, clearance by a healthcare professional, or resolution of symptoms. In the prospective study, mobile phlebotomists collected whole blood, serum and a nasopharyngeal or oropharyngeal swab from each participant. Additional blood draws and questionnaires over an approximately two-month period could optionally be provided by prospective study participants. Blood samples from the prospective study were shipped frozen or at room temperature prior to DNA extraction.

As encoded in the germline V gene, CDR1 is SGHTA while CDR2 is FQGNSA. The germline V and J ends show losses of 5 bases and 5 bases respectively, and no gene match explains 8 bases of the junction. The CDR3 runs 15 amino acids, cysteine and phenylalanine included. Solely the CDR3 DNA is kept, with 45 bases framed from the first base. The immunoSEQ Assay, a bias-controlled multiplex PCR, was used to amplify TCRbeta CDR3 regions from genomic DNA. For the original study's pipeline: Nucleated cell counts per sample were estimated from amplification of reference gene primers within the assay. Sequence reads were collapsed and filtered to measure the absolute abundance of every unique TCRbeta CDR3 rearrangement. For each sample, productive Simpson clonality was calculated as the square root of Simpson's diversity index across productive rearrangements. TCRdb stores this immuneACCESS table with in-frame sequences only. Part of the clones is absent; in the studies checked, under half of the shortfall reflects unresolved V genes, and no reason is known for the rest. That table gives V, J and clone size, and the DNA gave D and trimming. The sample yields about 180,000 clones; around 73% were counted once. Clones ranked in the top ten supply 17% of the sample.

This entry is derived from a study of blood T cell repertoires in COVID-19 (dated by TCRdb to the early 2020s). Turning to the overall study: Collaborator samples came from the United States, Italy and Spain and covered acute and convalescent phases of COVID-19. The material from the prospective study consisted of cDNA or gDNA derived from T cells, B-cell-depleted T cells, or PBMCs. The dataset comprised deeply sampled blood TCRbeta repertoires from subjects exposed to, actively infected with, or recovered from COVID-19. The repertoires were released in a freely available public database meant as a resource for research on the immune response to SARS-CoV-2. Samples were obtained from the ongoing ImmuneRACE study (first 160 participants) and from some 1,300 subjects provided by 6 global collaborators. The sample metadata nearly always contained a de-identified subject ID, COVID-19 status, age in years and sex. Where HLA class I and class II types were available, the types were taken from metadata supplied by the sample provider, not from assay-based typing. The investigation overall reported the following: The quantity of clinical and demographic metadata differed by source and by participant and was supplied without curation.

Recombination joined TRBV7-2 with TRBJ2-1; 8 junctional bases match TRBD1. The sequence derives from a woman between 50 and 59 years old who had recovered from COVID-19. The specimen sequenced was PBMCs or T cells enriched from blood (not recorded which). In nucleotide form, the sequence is TGTGCCAGCAGCCCCCGCGACAGGGGACACAATGAGCAGTTCTTC. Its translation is CASSPRDRGHNEQFF.